A selection of T cell receptor beta chains follows, all from one sample in a study of early T cells in non-severe SARS-CoV-2 infection. TCRdb reprocessed the 5' RACE reads via MiXCR and lists one record per CDR3 protein. The sample consists of under 30,000 distinct CDR3 sequences, roughly 5% of them appearing once. The sample was whole blood. These receptor sequences come from an adult who was a healthcare worker with PCR-confirmed SARS-CoV-2 infection or an uninfected control (not recorded which). The CDR3 runs from the conserved cysteine through the conserved F or W. A D gene is named only where the DNA matches it firmly. The size field is filled for only some rows; it gives once, few, many or a size class.

clone size,J gene,V gene,D gene,CDR3 protein,CDR3 DNA
many,TRBJ2-5,TRBV7-9,.,CASSLLQETQYF,TGTGCCAGCAGCTTATTACAAGAGACCCAGTACTTC
.,TRBJ2-1,TRBV7-9,.,CASSLSLNNEQFF,TGTGCCAGCAGCTTAAGCCTGAACAATGAGCAGTTCTTC
.,TRBJ2-7,TRBV7-2,TRBD1,CASSLGQGAFYEQYF,TGTGCCAGCAGCTTAGGGCAGGGGGCATTCTACGAGCAGTACTTC
many,TRBJ1-1,TRBV5-4,.,CASSPRGRTEAFF,TGTGCCAGCAGCCCGAGGGGTCGCACTGAAGCTTTCTTT
many,TRBJ2-7,TRBV6-2/TRBV6-3,.,CASSNEFSYEQYF,TGTGCCAGCAGTAACGAGTTCTCCTACGAGCAGTACTTC
many,TRBJ2-7,TRBV2,TRBD2,CASRTSGTSGNYEQYF,TGTGCCAGCAGGACCAGCGGGACTAGCGGGAACTACGAGCAGTACTTC
few,TRBJ2-5,TRBV5-8,.,CASSLGTSPRETQYF,TGTGCCAGCAGCTTGGGGACAAGCCCTAGGGAGACCCAGTACTTC
few,TRBJ2-7,TRBV10-3,TRBD2,CAISRLAEGYGYEQYF,TGTGCCATCAGTCGACTAGCGGAGGGTTACGGCTACGAGCAGTACTTC
few,TRBJ2-5,TRBV7-2,TRBD2,CASSFTLTSGGWETQYF,TGTGCCAGCAGCTTCACCCTTACTAGCGGAGGCTGGGAGACCCAGTACTTC
few,TRBJ2-2,TRBV11-2,.,CASSQASREVAGELFF,TGTGCCAGCAGCCAAGCGTCAAGGGAAGTGGCCGGGGAGCTGTTTTTT
.,TRBJ1-1,TRBV5-4,.,CASSLEQGITEAFF,TGTGCCAGCAGCTTGGAACAGGGTATCACTGAAGCTTTCTTT
many,TRBJ1-2,TRBV7-2,.,CASSPHNYGYTF,TGTGCCAGCAGCCCTCACAACTATGGCTACACCTTC
many,TRBJ1-3,TRBV27,TRBD1,CASSLLGQVGDTIYF,TGTGCCAGCAGTTTACTTGGACAGGTTGGCGACACCATATATTTT
.,TRBJ2-6,TRBV5-1,.,CASSLAPGANVLTF,TGCGCCAGCAGCTTGGCTCCTGGGGCCAACGTCCTGACTTTC
many,TRBJ2-3,TRBV20-1,TRBD2,CSLVRGADDTQYF,TGCAGTTTGGTGCGGGGGGCCGACGATACGCAGTATTTT
many,TRBJ2-5,TRBV12-3/TRBV12-4,TRBD2,CASTLTSGEETQYF,TGTGCCAGCACCTTGACTAGCGGGGAAGAGACCCAGTACTTC
many,TRBJ2-2,TRBV12-3/TRBV12-4,.,CASSRLEEQRELFF,TGTGCCAGCAGCCGGTTGGAGGAACAAAGAGAGCTGTTTTTT
.,TRBJ1-1,TRBV5-4,.,CASSGHPNTEAFF,TGTGCCAGCAGCGGACACCCGAACACTGAAGCTTTCTTT
many,TRBJ2-5,TRBV12-3/TRBV12-4,.,CASSLAGRHFQETQYF,TGTGCCAGCAGTTTAGCGGGGCGTCACTTCCAAGAGACCCAGTACTTC
many,TRBJ2-7,TRBV12-3/TRBV12-4,TRBD2,CASSFVAGNSYEQYF,TGTGCCAGCAGTTTTGTAGCGGGGAACTCCTACGAGCAGTACTTC
many,TRBJ2-3,TRBV5-4,.,CASSISVADTQYF,TGTGCCAGCAGCATTAGCGTAGCAGATACGCAGTATTTT